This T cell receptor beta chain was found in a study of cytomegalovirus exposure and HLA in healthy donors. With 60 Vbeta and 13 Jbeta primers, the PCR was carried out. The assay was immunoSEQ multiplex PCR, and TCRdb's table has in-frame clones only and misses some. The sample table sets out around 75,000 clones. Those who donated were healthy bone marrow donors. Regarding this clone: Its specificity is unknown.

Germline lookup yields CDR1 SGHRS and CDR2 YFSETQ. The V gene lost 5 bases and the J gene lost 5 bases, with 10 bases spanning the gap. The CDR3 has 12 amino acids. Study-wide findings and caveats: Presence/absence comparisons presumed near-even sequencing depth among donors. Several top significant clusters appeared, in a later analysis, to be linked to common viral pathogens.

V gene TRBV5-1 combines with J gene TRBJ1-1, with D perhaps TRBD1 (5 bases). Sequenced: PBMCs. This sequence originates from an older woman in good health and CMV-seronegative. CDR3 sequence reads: CASSLQETEAFF. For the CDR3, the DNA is TGCGCCAGCAGTTTACAGGAAACTGAAGCTTTCTTT.